Presented here are 23 T cell receptor beta chains from one specimen sequenced in a study of CD8+ T cells in alopecia areata (dated by TCRdb to the late 2010s). The protocol used for the library was the immunoSEQ multiplex PCR assay. To provide template for TCR sequencing, every sample had RNA extracted and reverse transcribed into cDNA. The immuneACCESS repertoire file appears here via TCRdb, limited to in-frame rearrangements. These files lack a portion of the clones; in checked studies, under half of the deficit traces to unresolved V genes, and the cause of the others is not known. This sample comprises roughly 64,000 clones, roughly 46% of them detected only once. Clones ranked in the top ten supply approximately 50% of the sample. Sample: NKG2D-low CD8+ T cells sorted from blood. The cell subset or site label of this sample denotes: sorted CD8+ NKG2D-low blood T cells. Receptor source: a human donor with alopecia areata.

Note on this clone: Sequence at one end of the junction differs from germline and may be a read error. V gene TRBV28 combines with J gene TRBJ2-7; D is uncertain. The length of the CDR3 is 10 residues. Per the germline V gene, CDR1 is MDHEN and CDR2 is SYDVKM. CDR3 region: CASGFYEQYF. The CDR3 DNA follows: TGTGCCAGCGGTTTCTACGAGCAGTACTTC.

This clone was counted between two and nine times. This chain links TRBV27 with TRBJ2-1; 7 bases are shared with TRBD2. Germline lookup yields CDR1 MNHEY and CDR2 SMNVEV (reference sequence). This CDR3 comprises 14 residues. The V gene end was trimmed by 7 bases and the J gene end by 0 bases; junction bases not matched to a gene: 3. The DNA of the CDR3 is TGTGCCAGCACTCCTAGCGGCTCCTACAATGAGCAGTTCTTC. It is translated as CASTPSGSYNEQFF.

This clone was seen a few times. This rearrangement joins TRBV4-3 to TRBJ2-2; D gene uncertain. Trimming cost V 4 bases and J 7 bases, with 7 bases left between them. In germline, CDR1 is LGHNA, CDR2 YSLEER. There are 12 residues in the CDR3. CDR3 amino acids: CASSPSYGELFF. As DNA, the CDR3 is TGCGCCAGCAGCCCCTCTTACGGGGAGCTGTTTTTT.

The rearrangement uses TRBV4-3 and TRBJ2-1, with 10 bases matching TRBD1. Per the germline V gene, CDR1 is LGHNA and CDR2 is YSLEER. The V segment lost 3 bases and the J segment 6 bases; nucleotides outside the gene matches: 5. CDR3 length equals 15 residues. CDR3 region: CASSQGQGQGNEQFF. CDR3 DNA: TGCGCCAGCAGCCAGGGACAGGGGCAAGGCAATGAGCAGTTCTTC.

The chain joins TRBV10-3 to TRBJ2-1, with TRBD1 matching 7 bases. The length of the CDR3 is 16 residues. Germline V gene sequence: CDR1 ENHRY, CDR2 SYGVKD. The V gene end was trimmed by 2 bases and the J gene end by 4 bases; junction bases not matched to a gene: 8. The CDR3 region is CAISEAIGTEYNEQFF. The CDR3, as DNA: TGTGCCATCAGTGAGGCTATCGGGACAGAATACAATGAGCAGTTCTTC.

The CDR3 coding sequence is TGTGCCAGTAGTATAGATATGCGGTACGAGCAGTACTTC. Residues: CASSIDMRYEQYF. V gene TRBV19 combines with J gene TRBJ2-7; D unclear. V lost 0 bases, J lost 4 bases, and 7 bases lay in between. CDR1 and CDR2 from the germline V gene are LNHDA and SQIVND (reference sequence). The CDR3 consists of 13 residues. Based on the CDR3 plus reference TRBV19 and TRBJ2-7, the full variable domain is DGGITQSPKYLFRKEGQNVTLSCEQNLNHDAMYWYRQDPGQGLRLIYYSQIVNDFQKGDIAEGYSVSREKKESFPLTVTSAQKNPTAFYLCASSIDMRYEQYFGPGTRLTVT.

This clone was seen a handful of times. The V call is TRBV7-9, the J call TRBJ1-1; D possibly corresponds to TRBD1 (6 bases). From germline, CDR1 is SEHNR and CDR2 FQNEAQ (reference sequence). This CDR3 is built from 19 residues. The ends were cut back, 4 bases at V and 4 bases at J, with 28 bases in the middle. The CDR3 bases are TGTGCCAGCAGCTCAACCTCCGGGACATCTACCTTGAAGAGCACTGAAGCTTTCTTT. This sequence encodes CASSSTSGTSTLKSTEAFF.

The chain combines TRBV4-1 with TRBJ2-7; D remains unclear. The length of the CDR3 is 14 residues. Trimming removed 4 bases at V and 6 bases at J, with 16 bases between. Germline assignment: CDR1 MGHRA and CDR2 YSYEKL. The CDR3 DNA follows: TGCGCCAGCAGCCGCTTTGGGGAAAGGGTCGAGCAGTACTTC. It encodes CASSRFGERVEQYF.

This chain links TRBV2 with TRBJ2-1; D is unclear. The germline gives CDR1 SNHLY, CDR2 FYNNEI. This CDR3 region has 10 residues. V was cut by 6 bases and J by 13 bases, with 10 bases left in between. The CDR3 DNA follows: TGTGCCAGCAGCCCGGCCCTTCAGTTCTTC. As protein: CASSPALQFF.

The rearrangement joins TRBV6-1 to TRBJ2-2, with D perhaps TRBD2 (5 bases). Germline V CDR1 and CDR2: MNHNS, SASEGT. Deletions cut 7 bases from V and 3 bases from J, with 12 bases between. The CDR3 is 14 amino acids. DNA for the CDR3: TGTGCCAGCAACCACGGGGAAGACACCGGGGAGCTGTTTTTT. Translated: CASNHGEDTGELFF.

This clone showed up just a few times. This chain uses TRBV5-1 with TRBJ2-3, with D tentatively TRBD1 or TRBD2 (5 bases each). Trimming took off 2 bases at V and 4 bases at J, with 14 bases between the two ends. The CDR3 consists of 15 residues. In germline, CDR1 is SGHRS, CDR2 YFSETQ. The CDR3 loop is CASSFDGDRPDTQYF. In DNA, the CDR3 is TGCGCCAGCAGCTTTGATGGGGACCGCCCAGATACGCAGTATTTT. The entire variable domain, with the rest obtained from reference TRBV5-1 and TRBJ2-3, is as follows: KAGVTQTPRYLIKTRGQQVTLSCSPISGHRSVSWYQQTPGQGLQFLFEYFSETQRNKGNFPGRFSGRQFSNSRSEMNVSTLELGDSALYLCASSFDGDRPDTQYFGPGTRLTVL.

This chain connects TRBV2 to TRBJ2-3; the D is unclear. Germline values: CDR1 SNHLY, CDR2 FYNNEI. The CDR3 is made up of 15 amino acids. V was cut by 2 bases and J by 0 bases, with 9 bases left in between. CDR3 coding DNA: TGTGCCAGCAGTGAACTCTTCTCTAGCACAGATACGCAGTATTTT. It specifies CASSELFSSTDTQYF.

The table lists this clone with a few counts. V usage is TRBV27 and J usage is TRBJ2-2; D is unresolved. CDR1 and CDR2 (germline): MNHEY, SMNVEV (reference sequence). The CDR3 loop spans 14 amino acids. Trimming removed 8 bases at V and 0 bases at J, with 10 bases between. CDR3 amino acids: CASSGRTNTGELFF. The CDR3, as DNA: TGTGCCAGCTCTGGGCGGACGAACACCGGGGAGCTGTTTTTT.

CDR3 sequence reads: CASSVLSGGAYNEQFF. The CDR3 DNA reads as TGTGCCAGCAGCGTATTAAGCGGGGGCGCCTACAATGAGCAGTTCTTC. The chain is built from TRBV7-9 and TRBJ2-1, with 8 bases matching TRBD2. This CDR3 is 16 amino acids long. The V gene end was trimmed by 5 bases and the J gene end by 2 bases; junction bases not matched to a gene: 8. Germline CDR1 SEHNR, CDR2 FQNEAQ (reference sequence).

The chain has TRBV5-1 and TRBJ1-1; D ambiguous. Germline assignment: CDR1 SGHRS and CDR2 YFSETQ. The CDR3 extends over 13 amino acids. V lost 5 bases, J lost 1 base, and 9 bases lay in between. The CDR3, as DNA: TGCGCCAGCAGGGGGTCCAGGAACACTGAAGCTTTCTTT. It encodes CASRGSRNTEAFF. The full variable domain, completed using reference TRBV5-1 and TRBJ1-1, is KAGVTQTPRYLIKTRGQQVTLSCSPISGHRSVSWYQQTPGQGLQFLFEYFSETQRNKGNFPGRFSGRQFSNSRSEMNVSTLELGDSALYLCASRGSRNTEAFFGQGTRLTVV.

Worth noting for this clone: The sample carries other DNA sequences with the same CDR3. The chain is built from TRBV6-6 and TRBJ2-3; D ambiguous. The germline V and J ends were trimmed by 3 bases and 6 bases, with 4 bases remaining between them. The germline gives CDR1 MNHNY, CDR2 SVGAGI (reference sequence). The CDR3 runs 11 residues. The CDR3 loop is CASSYSDTQYF. DNA of the CDR3: TGTGCCAGCAGTTATAGCGATACGCAGTATTTT.

V is TRBV5-1 and J is TRBJ2-7; either TRBD1 or TRBD2 may supply D (5 bases each). Germline V gives CDR1 SGHRS, CDR2 YFSETQ. The V end lost 4 bases, the J end lost 6 bases, and 14 bases lay between the germline ends. CDR3 size: 13 residues. CDR3 sequence (DNA): TGCGCCAGCAGCCCCCTTGGGGGACCCGAGCAGTACTTC. Translation gives CASSPLGGPEQYF.

This chain connects TRBV11-2 to TRBJ2-7, with D perhaps being TRBD1 or TRBD2 (6 bases each). The V end was cut by 7 bases, the J end by 3 bases, with 10 bases between. The CDR3 has 12 residues. Looked up from germline, CDR1 is SGHAT and CDR2 is FQNNGV. As DNA, the CDR3 is TGTGCCAGCAAGGAGGGGGGCTACGAGCAGTACTTC. It encodes CASKEGGYEQYF.

This chain joins TRBV7-9 and TRBJ2-3; D remains ambiguous. Germline loops: CDR1 SEHNR, CDR2 FQNEAQ (reference sequence). The CDR3 is made up of 10 amino acids. Trimming took 7 bases from V and 6 from J, leaving 5 bases between them. CDR3 in amino acids: CASTADTQYF. Here the CDR3 DNA reads TGTGCCAGCACAGCGGATACGCAGTATTTT.

The chain recombines TRBV11-2 with TRBJ2-7, with D possibly called TRBD1 or TRBD2 (5 bases each). The CDR3 runs 14 residues. V was clipped by 7 bases and J by 0 bases, with 13 bases between them. Germline V gene sequence: CDR1 SGHAT, CDR2 FQNNGV. The CDR3 DNA reads TGTGCCAGCAACTCCGGGACGGGCTCCTACGAGCAGTACTTC. Amino acids: CASNSGTGSYEQYF.

The chain links TRBV7-8 to TRBJ2-7; 11 positions match TRBD2. The germline CDR1 and CDR2 sequences are SGHVS and FQNEAQ. The trim removed 3 bases at V and 0 bases at J, leaving 1 base unmatched. The CDR3 has 15 amino acids. The DNA of the CDR3 is TGTGCCAGCAGCTTTACTAGCGGGGGCTCCTACGAGCAGTACTTC. Translated, it gives CASSFTSGGSYEQYF. The full variable domain, its missing parts supplied by reference TRBV7-8 and TRBJ2-7, is GAGVSQSPRYKVAKRGQDVALRCDPISGHVSLFWYQQALGQGPEFLTYFQNEAQLDKSGLPSDRFFAERPEGSVSTLKIQRTQQEDSAVYLCASSFTSGGSYEQYFGPGTRLTVT.

A few counts support this clone. V usage is TRBV29-1 and J usage is TRBJ2-5, with 9 bases lining up with TRBD2. The germline V gene has CDR1 SQVTM and CDR2 ANQGSEA. V trimming: 2 bases; J trimming: 1 base; junction bases outside the gene matches: 2. CDR3 length equals 14 residues. The CDR3 nucleotides are TGCAGCGTTGAATGGACTAGCGCCCAAGAGACCCAGTACTTC. Amino acid sequence: CSVEWTSAQETQYF.

The CDR3: CASSIGQGLSGELFF. The DNA of the CDR3 is TGCGCCAGCAGCATCGGACAGGGGCTTAGCGGGGAGCTGTTTTTT. The rearrangement joins TRBV4-3 to TRBJ2-2; 9 nucleotides agree with TRBD1. Per germline, CDR1 LGHNA and CDR2 YSLEER. V was clipped by 5 bases and J by 7 bases; unmatched bases: 8. The CDR3 spans 15 residues.